This T cell receptor (beta chain) comes out of a study of cytomegalovirus exposure and HLA in healthy donors. On this clone: The target antigen is unknown.

TCRdb's copy holds only in-frame clones and misses some; the assay was immunoSEQ multiplex PCR. The sample yields 150,000 to 250,000 clones, roughly 84% seen once. The CDR3 loop spans 13 amino acids. Germline CDR1 is SNHLY and CDR2 is FYNNEI. With 10 bases clipped from V and 5 bases from J, the junction kept 7 bases outside the gene matches. Study-wide findings and caveats: The study listed roughly 160 cytomegalovirus-associated TCR beta chains. Diagnosis of cytomegalovirus status made by the classifier reportedly showed high specificity and sensitivity.

The sequence was obtained from a woman in her twenties or thirties in good health and CMV-seropositive. The chain has TRBV2 and TRBJ2-2; 7 nucleotides agree with TRBD2. The specimen sequenced was PBMCs. CDR3 sequence: CATDLGGTGELFF. The CDR3, as DNA: TGTGCCACAGACTTGGGGGGGACCGGGGAGCTGTTTTTT.